The present TCR beta chain was sequenced within a study of shared clonotypes between healthy human individuals. CD45RO+ cells plus CCR7-negative CD45RA+ TemRA cells formed CD8 memory. Assay used: immunoSEQ multiplex PCR; TCRdb lists only in-frame clones, some missing. The sample has roughly 300,000 clones, around 90% seen once; the top ten hold about a sixth. This receptor was taken from a man younger than 35 in good health. The material sequenced was memory CD8+ T cells sorted from blood. The subset denotes: CD45RO+ cells pooled with CCR7-negative TemRA cells.

The CDR3 DNA is TGTGCCAGCAGTCCATCCGGAGCGGCGTACGAGCAGTACTTC. Its protein is CASSPSGAAYEQYF. The chain couples TRBV27 to TRBJ2-7; D may be TRBD2 (5 bases). The CDR3 length is 14 residues. Germline V lookup: CDR1 MNHEY, CDR2 SMNVEV (reference sequence). Trimming shortened V by 5 bases and J by 4 bases, and 15 bases separated the two germline ends.